The source of this T cell receptor beta chain is a study of T cells in Graves' hyperthyroidism and ophthalmopathy (dated by TCRdb to about 2019). Regarding the complete study: Peripheral blood samples were taken at initial diagnosis, before any treatment was given. To identify TCR V-J signatures that set the groups apart, the researchers used a discovery cohort of about a hundred patients, made up of under 45 with Graves' ophthalmopathy and approximately 57 with stable Graves' hyperthyroidism. Whether ophthalmopathy could be predicted prospectively was tested in an independent validation cohort made up of 18 hyperthyroidism patients plus 17 patients who later progressed to ophthalmopathy. The 75 to 100 discovery patients were randomly divided into training and test sets at a 7:3 ratio. In over five Graves' hyperthyroidism patients, the study also compared T-cell repertoires from thyroid tissue with T-cell repertoires from blood. After blood sampling, hyperthyroidism patients were treated with methimazole at a starting dose of 30 mg daily, and ophthalmopathy patients were treated with high-dose intravenous methylprednisolone. According to the paper, TCR Vbeta CDR3 sequencing was carried out on about 140 peripheral blood samples, which came from fewer than 50 ophthalmopathy, around 74 hyperthyroidism and roughly 17 progressor patients.

Hyperthyroidism patients were aged 18 to 65 years and newly diagnosed, with disease duration of less than 2 months. Exclusion was applied to patients with uncontrolled infections, other autoimmune diseases, pregnancy or lactation. Diagnoses were established on the basis of clinical symptoms, serum thyroxine and TRAb, thyroid ultrasound, and orbital computed tomography. Blood from progressor patients was collected at the time of first diagnosis with hyperthyroidism, before any ophthalmopathy symptoms had appeared. Ficoll-Paque density gradient centrifugation was used to isolate PBMCs from about 10 ml of fresh peripheral blood. Patients classed as progressors first received a Graves' hyperthyroidism diagnosis and then went on to develop ophthalmopathy during follow-up. Total RNA was extracted using Trizol reagent, and RNA quality was assessed on an Agilent 2100 Bioanalyzer. The CDR3 runs 15 amino acids, cysteine and phenylalanine included. The read is trimmed to its CDR3 DNA, 45 bases read in frame from base 1. Between the V and J ends, shortened by 6 bases and 0 bases respectively, the junction contains 14 bases. Looking up the germline V gene yields CDR1 ENHRY and CDR2 SYGVKD.

This clonotype was recorded many times. This receptor's antigen is unknown. No qualities accompany the bases; no much larger clone lies one base away. The TCR beta CDR3 regions were amplified from the RNA transcripts. For the first round of RT-PCR on the TCR CDR3, the HTBI primer set was used together with the Qiagen OneStep RT-PCR kit. A second multiplex PCR round built the libraries, followed by size selection and purification. The libraries were sequenced on an Illumina HiSeq2000 using paired-end 100 bp reads. For the original study's pipeline: Raw data were processed with SOAPnuke, discarding reads with adapters, uncalled bases, mean Phred below 15, or no exact constant-primer or identifier match. COPE v1.2.5 was used to merge the high-quality paired reads, and each unique nucleotide sequence was defined as a clonotype. Clonotypes were aligned to IMGT TRBV, TRBD and TRBJ reference segments using MiTCR v1.1. The analysis included only V-J combinations with a frequency above 0.0001, which together covered 98% to 99.2% of the repertoires. A TCS score was defined as the ratio of F50 (clonal expansion) to E x V (chaos), with BLOSUM62-based TCRdist applied between CDR3 peptides within each V-J. Welch's t-statistics and random forest reduced fewer than 550 V-J features to around 14, which were used in a naive Bayes classifier (R e1071). In-frame beta chains were kept once TCRdb had trimmed the public reads at Q25 with fastp and called clones with MiXCR. Here each entry gathers all rows of one CDR3 protein and keeps the most common genes and DNA. These V and J calls rely on TCRdb rather than the paper's analysis. This sample is represented by hundreds of thousands of distinct CDR3 sequences; 25% to 30% of them were singletons. Around 30% of the sample is taken by the ten largest.

Broad study findings and their caveats: In cross-validation, a model built on a 13 V-J signature told ophthalmopathy apart from stable hyperthyroidism with approximately 91% sensitivity and around 84% specificity, and in testing the same model reached 80%/75%. Most expanded thyroid clonotypes (frequency above 0.001) were also found in blood, which suggests that blood repertoires may mirror thyroid immune responses. During validation, the model predicted progression to ophthalmopathy a median of approximately six months ahead of onset, with more than 60% sensitivity and 72% to 85% specificity. Sample size was not statistically predetermined, and blinding of investigators to group allocation was not performed.

This TCR was recovered from a man aged 40-55 years with Graves' hyperthyroidism that later progressed to Graves' ophthalmopathy. Sequenced input: blood. The V and J genes are TRBV10-3 and TRBJ1-1, with the D gene call left open. The nucleotide sequence is TGTGCCATCAGGGCCGGGGAACCAATGAACACTGAAGCTTTCTTT. Its coded protein is CAIRAGEPMNTEAFF.